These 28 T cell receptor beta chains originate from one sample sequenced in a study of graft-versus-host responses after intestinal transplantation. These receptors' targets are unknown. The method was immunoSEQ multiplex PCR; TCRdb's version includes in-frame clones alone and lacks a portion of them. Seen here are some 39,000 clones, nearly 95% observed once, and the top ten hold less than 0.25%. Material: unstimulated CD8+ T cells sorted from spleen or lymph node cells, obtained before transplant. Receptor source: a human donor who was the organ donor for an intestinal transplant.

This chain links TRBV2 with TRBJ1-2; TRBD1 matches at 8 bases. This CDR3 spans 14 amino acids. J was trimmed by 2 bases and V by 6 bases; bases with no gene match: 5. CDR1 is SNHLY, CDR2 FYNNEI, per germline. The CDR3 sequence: CASRSTGVNYGYTF. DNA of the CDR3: TGTGCCAGCAGATCGACAGGGGTCAACTATGGCTACACCTTC. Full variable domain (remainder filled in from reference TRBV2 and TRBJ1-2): EPEVTQTPSHQVTQMGQEVILRCVPISNHLYFYWYRQILGQKVEFLVSFYNNEISEKSEIFDDQFSVERPDGSNFTLKIRSTKLEDSAMYFCASRSTGVNYGYTFGSGTRLTVV.

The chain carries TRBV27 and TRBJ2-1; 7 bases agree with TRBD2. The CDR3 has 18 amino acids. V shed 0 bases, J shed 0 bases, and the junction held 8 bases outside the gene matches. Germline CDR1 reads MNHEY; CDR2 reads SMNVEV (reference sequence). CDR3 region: CASSLSAGDGSSYNEQFF. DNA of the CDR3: TGTGCCAGCAGTTTATCTGCGGGGGACGGAAGCTCCTACAATGAGCAGTTCTTC.

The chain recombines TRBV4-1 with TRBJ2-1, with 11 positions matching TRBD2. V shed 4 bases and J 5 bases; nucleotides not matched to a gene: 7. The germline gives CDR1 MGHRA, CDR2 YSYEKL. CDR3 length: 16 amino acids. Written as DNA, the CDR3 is TGCGCCAGCAGCCGCCTACTAGCGGGGGCCGACAATGAGCAGTTCTTC. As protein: CASSRLLAGADNEQFF.

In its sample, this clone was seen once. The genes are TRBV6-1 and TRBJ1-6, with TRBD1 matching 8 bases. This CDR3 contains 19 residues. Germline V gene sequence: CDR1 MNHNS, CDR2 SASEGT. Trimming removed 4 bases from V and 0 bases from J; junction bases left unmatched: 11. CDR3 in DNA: TGTGCCAGCAGTGGAACGCTCTGGACAGGGAGCTCCTATAATTCACCCCTCCACTTT. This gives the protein CASSGTLWTGSSYNSPLHF.

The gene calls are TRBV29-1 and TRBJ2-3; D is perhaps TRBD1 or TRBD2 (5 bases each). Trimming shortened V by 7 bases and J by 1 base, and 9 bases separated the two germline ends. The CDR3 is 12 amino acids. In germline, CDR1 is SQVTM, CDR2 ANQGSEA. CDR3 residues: CSAVGGTDTQYF. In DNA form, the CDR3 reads TGCAGCGCTGTGGGGGGCACAGATACGCAGTATTTT.

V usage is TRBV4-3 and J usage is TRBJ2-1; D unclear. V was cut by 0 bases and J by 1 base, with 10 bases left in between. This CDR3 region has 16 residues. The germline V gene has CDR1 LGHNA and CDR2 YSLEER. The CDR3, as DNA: TGCGCCAGCAGCCAAGATGCGGCGGTTTCCTACAATGAGCAGTTCTTC. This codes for CASSQDAAVSYNEQFF.

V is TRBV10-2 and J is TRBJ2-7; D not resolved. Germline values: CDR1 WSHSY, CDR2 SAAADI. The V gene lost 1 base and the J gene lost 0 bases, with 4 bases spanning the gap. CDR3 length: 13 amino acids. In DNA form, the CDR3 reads TGCGCCAGCAGTGAGTACGCCTCCTACGAGCAGTACTTC. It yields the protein CASSEYASYEQYF.

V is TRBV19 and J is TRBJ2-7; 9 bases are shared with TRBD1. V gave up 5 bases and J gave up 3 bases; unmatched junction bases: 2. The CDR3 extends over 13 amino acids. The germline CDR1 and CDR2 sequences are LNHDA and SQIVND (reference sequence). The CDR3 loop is CASSATGGYEQYF. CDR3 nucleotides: TGTGCCAGTAGTGCGACAGGGGGCTACGAGCAGTACTTC.

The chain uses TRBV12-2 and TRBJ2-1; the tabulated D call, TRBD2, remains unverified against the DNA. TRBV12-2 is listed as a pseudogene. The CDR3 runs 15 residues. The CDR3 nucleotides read TGTGCAAGTCGCTTCCGGGGGGAGTTCTACAATGAGCAGTTCTTC. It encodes CASRFRGEFYNEQFF.

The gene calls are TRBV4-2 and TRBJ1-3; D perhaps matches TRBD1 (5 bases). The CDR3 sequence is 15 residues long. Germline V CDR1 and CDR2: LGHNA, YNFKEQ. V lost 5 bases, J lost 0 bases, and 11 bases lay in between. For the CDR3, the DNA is TGTGCCAGCAGCTTGACAGCGAACTCTGGAAACACCATATATTTT. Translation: CASSLTANSGNTIYF.

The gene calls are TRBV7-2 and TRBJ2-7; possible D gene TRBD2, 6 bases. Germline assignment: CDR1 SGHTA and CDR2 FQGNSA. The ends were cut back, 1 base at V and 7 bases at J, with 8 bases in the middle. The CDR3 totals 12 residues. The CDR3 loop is CASSLGGVEQYF. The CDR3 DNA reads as TGTGCCAGCAGCTTAGGGGGGGTAGAGCAGTACTTC. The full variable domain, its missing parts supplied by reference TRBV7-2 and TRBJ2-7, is GAGVSQSPSNKVTEKGKDVELRCDPISGHTALYWYRQSLGQGLEFLIYFQGNSAPDKSGLPSDRFSAERTGGSVSTLTIQRTQQEDSAVYLCASSLGGVEQYFGPGTRLTVT.

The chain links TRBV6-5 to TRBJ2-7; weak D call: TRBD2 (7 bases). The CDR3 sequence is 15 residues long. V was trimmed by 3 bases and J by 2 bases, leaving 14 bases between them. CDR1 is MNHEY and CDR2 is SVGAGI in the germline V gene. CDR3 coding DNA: TGTGCCAGCAGTTATGGCGGGGGCCCTGCCTACGAGCAGTACTTC. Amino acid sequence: CASSYGGGPAYEQYF.

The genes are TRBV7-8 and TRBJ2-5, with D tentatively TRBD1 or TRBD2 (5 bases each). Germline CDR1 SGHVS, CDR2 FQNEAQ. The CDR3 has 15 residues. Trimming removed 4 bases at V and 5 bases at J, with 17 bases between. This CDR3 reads CASSSRGPMYETQYF. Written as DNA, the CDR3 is TGTGCCAGCAGCTCCCGGGGCCCGATGTATGAGACCCAGTACTTC. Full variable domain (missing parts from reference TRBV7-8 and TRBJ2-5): GAGVSQSPRYKVAKRGQDVALRCDPISGHVSLFWYQQALGQGPEFLTYFQNEAQLDKSGLPSDRFFAERPEGSVSTLKIQRTQQEDSAVYLCASSSRGPMYETQYFGPGTRLLVL.

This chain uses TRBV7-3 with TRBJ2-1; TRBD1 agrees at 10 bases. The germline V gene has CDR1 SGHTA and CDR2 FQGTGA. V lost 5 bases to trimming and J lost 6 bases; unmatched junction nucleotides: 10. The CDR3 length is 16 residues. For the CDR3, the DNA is TGTGCCAGCAGCCCATTTGGGGACAGGGGCTTCAATGAGCAGTTCTTC. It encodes CASSPFGDRGFNEQFF.

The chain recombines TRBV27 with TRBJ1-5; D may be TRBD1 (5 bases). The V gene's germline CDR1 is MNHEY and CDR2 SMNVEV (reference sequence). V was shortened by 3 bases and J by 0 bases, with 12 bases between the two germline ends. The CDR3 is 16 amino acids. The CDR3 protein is CASSLSGQNSNQPQHF. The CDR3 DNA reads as TGTGCCAGCAGTTTGTCAGGGCAAAATAGCAATCAGCCCCAGCATTTT.

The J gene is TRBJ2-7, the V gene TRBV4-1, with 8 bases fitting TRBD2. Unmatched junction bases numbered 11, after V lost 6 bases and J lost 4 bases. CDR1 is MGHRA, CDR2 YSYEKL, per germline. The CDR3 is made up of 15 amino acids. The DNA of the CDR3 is TGCGCCAGCAGTTTGTATAGCGGGGCGAGTTACGAGCAGTACTTC. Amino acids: CASSLYSGASYEQYF.

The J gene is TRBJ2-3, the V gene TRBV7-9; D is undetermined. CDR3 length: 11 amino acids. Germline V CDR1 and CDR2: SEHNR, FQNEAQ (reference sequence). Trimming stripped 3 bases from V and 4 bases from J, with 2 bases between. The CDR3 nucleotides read TGTGCCAGCAGCTTCTCAGATACGCAGTATTTT. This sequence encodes CASSFSDTQYF. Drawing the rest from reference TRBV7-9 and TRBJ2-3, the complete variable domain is DTGVSQNPRHKITKRGQNVTFRCDPISEHNRLYWYRQTLGQGPEFLTYFQNEAQLEKSRLLSDRFSAERPKGSFSTLEIQRTEQGDSAMYLCASSFSDTQYFGPGTRLTVL.

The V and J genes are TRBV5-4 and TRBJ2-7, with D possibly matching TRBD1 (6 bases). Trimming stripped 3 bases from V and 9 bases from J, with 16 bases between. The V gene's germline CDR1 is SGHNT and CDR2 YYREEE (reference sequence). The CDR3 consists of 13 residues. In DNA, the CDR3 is TGTGCCAGCAGCTCCACAGGGAGCTTCGGGCAGTACTTC. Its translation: CASSSTGSFGQYF. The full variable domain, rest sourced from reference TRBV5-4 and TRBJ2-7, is ETGVTQSPTHLIKTRGQQVTLRCSSQSGHNTVSWYQQALGQGPQFIFQYYREEENGRGNFPPRFSGLQFPNYSSELNVNALELDDSALYLCASSSTGSFGQYFGPGTRLTVT.

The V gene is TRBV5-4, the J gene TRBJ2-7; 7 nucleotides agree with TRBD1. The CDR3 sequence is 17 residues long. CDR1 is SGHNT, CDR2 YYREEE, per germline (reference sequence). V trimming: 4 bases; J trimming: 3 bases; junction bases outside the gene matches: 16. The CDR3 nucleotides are TGTGCCAGCAGCCCGAACATCGGGACAGAAGGTAGCTACGAGCAGTACTTC. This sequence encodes CASSPNIGTEGSYEQYF.

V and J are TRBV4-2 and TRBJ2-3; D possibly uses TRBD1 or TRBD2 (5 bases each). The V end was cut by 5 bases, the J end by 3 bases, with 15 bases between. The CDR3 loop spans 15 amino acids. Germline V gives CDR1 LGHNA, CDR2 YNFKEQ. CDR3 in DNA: TGTGCCAGCAGCTTGGTCGGGACGTTGACAGATACGCAGTATTTT. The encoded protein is CASSLVGTLTDTQYF.

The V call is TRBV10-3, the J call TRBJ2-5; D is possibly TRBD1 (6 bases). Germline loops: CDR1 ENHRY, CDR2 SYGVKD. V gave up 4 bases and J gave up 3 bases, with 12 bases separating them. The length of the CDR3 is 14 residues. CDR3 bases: TGTGCCATCAGTGGGGTCGGGACAAAAGAGACCCAGTACTTC. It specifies CAISGVGTKETQYF.

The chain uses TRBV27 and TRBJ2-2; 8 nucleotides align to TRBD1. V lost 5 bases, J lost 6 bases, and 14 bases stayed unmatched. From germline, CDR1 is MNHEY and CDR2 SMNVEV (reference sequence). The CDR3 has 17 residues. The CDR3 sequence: CASSPCPGQGWAGELFF. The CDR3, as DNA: TGTGCCAGCAGTCCTTGCCCAGGACAGGGTTGGGCCGGGGAGCTGTTTTTT.

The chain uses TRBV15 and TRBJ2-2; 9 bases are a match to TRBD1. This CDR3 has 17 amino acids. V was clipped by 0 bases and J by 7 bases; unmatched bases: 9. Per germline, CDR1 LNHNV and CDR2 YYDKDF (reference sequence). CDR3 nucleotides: TGTGCCACCAGCAGAGATCTGGGGACAGGGATGAACGGGGAGCTGTTTTTT. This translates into CATSRDLGTGMNGELFF.

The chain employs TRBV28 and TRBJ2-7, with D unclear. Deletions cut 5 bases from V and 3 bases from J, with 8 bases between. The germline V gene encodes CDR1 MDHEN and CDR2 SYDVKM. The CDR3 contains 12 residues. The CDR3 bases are TGTGCCAGCAGTGAGAAATACTACGAGCAGTACTTC. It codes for CASSEKYYEQYF.

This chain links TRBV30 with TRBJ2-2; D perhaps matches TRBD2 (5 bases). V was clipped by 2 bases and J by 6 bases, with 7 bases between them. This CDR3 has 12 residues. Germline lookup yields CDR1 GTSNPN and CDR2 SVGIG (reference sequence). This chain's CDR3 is CAWSLSAGELFF. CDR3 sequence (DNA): TGTGCCTGGAGTCTTAGCGCCGGGGAGCTGTTTTTT.

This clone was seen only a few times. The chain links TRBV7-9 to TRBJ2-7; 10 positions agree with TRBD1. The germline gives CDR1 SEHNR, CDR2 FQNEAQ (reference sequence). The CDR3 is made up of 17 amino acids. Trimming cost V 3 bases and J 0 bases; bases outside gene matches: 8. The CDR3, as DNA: TGTGCCAGCAGCTTGTGGGGACAGGGGACGAGCTCCTACGAGCAGTACTTC. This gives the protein CASSLWGQGTSSYEQYF.

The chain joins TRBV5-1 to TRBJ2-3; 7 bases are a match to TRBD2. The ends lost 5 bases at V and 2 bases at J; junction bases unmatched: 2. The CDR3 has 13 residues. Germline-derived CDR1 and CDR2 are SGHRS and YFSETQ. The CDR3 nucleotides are TGCGCCAGCAGGGGGGGGGTCACAGATACGCAGTATTTT. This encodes CASRGGVTDTQYF.

The CDR3 DNA reads TGCGCCAGCAGCCAGTCTGGAAACACCATATATTTT. It yields the protein CASSQSGNTIYF. The genes are TRBV4-1 and TRBJ1-3; D is unclear. Trimming took 3 bases from V and 1 from J, leaving 1 base between them. In germline, CDR1 is MGHRA, CDR2 YSYEKL. This CDR3 has 12 residues.